What follows are 25 T cell receptor beta chains derived from one specimen sequenced in a study of post-analysis software for immune sequencing data. Study findings and constraints: Patients had higher frequencies than controls of roughly five TRBV segments, including TRBV5-6, TRBV5-1 and TRBV20-1.

TCR beta libraries were prepared from cDNA with unique molecular identifiers. TCRdb fed the PCR reads into MiXCR, producing one record per CDR3 protein. The data hold hundreds of thousands of distinct CDR3 sequences, with approximately 53% observed a single time. Antigens for these TCRs are unknown. The sequenced sample was blood. All receptors derive from a girl aged 5 to 17 with multiple sclerosis.

The rearrangement links TRBV29-1 to TRBJ2-1; D is ambiguous. In germline, CDR1 is SQVTM, CDR2 ANQGSEA. V was pared by 7 bases and J by 7 bases, with 11 bases between. This CDR3 comprises 11 residues. CDR3: CSAQSQNEQFF. Here the CDR3 DNA reads TGCAGCGCCCAGAGTCAGAATGAGCAGTTCTTC.

The chain has TRBV7-8 and TRBJ1-5, with D unclear. The CDR3 is 15 residues long. Trimming left V 5 bases short and J 0 bases short, with 11 bases between. The germline V gene has CDR1 SGHVS and CDR2 FQNEAQ. In DNA, the CDR3 is TGTGCCAGCAGCACAGACGGTACTAGCAATCAGCCCCAGCATTTT. The encoded protein is CASSTDGTSNQPQHF. Drawing the rest from reference TRBV7-8 and TRBJ1-5, the complete variable domain is GAGVSQSPRYKVAKRGQDVALRCDPISGHVSLFWYQQALGQGPEFLTYFQNEAQLDKSGLPSDRFFAERPEGSVSTLKIQRTQQEDSAVYLCASSTDGTSNQPQHFGDGTRLSIL.

The chain has TRBV7-9 and TRBJ2-4; the D gene is possibly TRBD2 (5 bases). This CDR3 has 15 residues. Trimming stripped 2 bases from V and 0 bases from J, with 8 bases between. CDR1 SEHNR and CDR2 FQNEAQ come from the germline V gene (reference sequence). In DNA form, the CDR3 reads TGTGCCAGCAGCTTAATGGGAGAAGCCAAAAACATTCAGTACTTC. This encodes CASSLMGEAKNIQYF.

The rearrangement joins TRBV10-3 to TRBJ1-2; D is undetermined. The length of the CDR3 is 12 residues. The germline CDR1 and CDR2 sequences are ENHRY and SYGVKD. The V end was cut by 4 bases, the J end by 6 bases, with 9 bases between. The CDR3: CAISVARNGYTF. The CDR3 DNA follows: TGTGCCATCAGTGTGGCCCGGAATGGCTACACCTTC.

The CDR3 reads CASRDGTANSGANVLTF. CDR3 bases: TGTGCCAGCAGAGACGGGACAGCGAACTCTGGGGCCAACGTCCTGACTTTC. The V and J genes are TRBV7-9 and TRBJ2-6, with TRBD1 identical over 7 bases. The CDR3 loop spans 17 amino acids. Germline CDR1 SEHNR, CDR2 FQNEAQ (reference sequence). The V segment lost 6 bases and the J segment 0 bases; nucleotides outside the gene matches: 8. The full variable domain, completed using reference TRBV7-9 and TRBJ2-6, is DTGVSQNPRHKITKRGQNVTFRCDPISEHNRLYWYRQTLGQGPEFLTYFQNEAQLEKSRLLSDRFSAERPKGSFSTLEIQRTEQGDSAMYLCASRDGTANSGANVLTFGAGSRLTVL.

V gene TRBV28 combines with J gene TRBJ2-5; tentatively, D is TRBD1 or TRBD2 (5 bases each). Trimming shortened V by 6 bases and J by 5 bases, and 13 bases separated the two germline ends. Germline values: CDR1 MDHEN, CDR2 SYDVKM. This CDR3 comprises 13 residues. CDR3 bases: TGTGCCAGCAGGACGGGACGGTGGGAGACCCAGTACTTC. Its protein is CASRTGRWETQYF. The variable domain in full, with the rest retrieved from reference TRBV28 and TRBJ2-5, is DVKVTQSSRYLVKRTGEKVFLECVQDMDHENMFWYRQDPGLGLRLIYFSYDVKMKEKGDIPEGYSVSREKKERFSLILESASTNQTSMYLCASRTGRWETQYFGPGTRLLVL.

The chain employs TRBV6-6 and TRBJ2-3, with D unclear. CDR1 is MNHNY and CDR2 is SVGAGI in the germline V gene (reference sequence). This CDR3 is built from 13 residues. Trimming stripped 4 bases from V and 4 bases from J, with 9 bases between. Written as DNA, the CDR3 is TGTGCCAGCAGTTCCCTCTCCCCAGATACGCAGTATTTT. Translated: CASSSLSPDTQYF.

This rearrangement joins TRBV4-1 to TRBJ1-2, with TRBD1 as a possible D gene (5 bases). The CDR3 consists of 16 residues. V was trimmed by 4 bases and J by 3 bases, leaving 18 bases between them. Germline CDR1 is MGHRA and CDR2 is YSYEKL. The CDR3, as DNA: TGCGCCAGCAGCCTTGTTTCAGGCAGGGTAGACTATGGCTACACCTTC. This translates into CASSLVSGRVDYGYTF.

The chain joins TRBV6-1 to TRBJ2-7; the D gene is possibly TRBD2 (6 bases). CDR3 length equals 15 residues. The germline gives CDR1 MNHNS, CDR2 SASEGT. Trimming shortened V by 6 bases and J by 0 bases, and 15 bases separated the two germline ends. CDR3 nucleotides: TGTGCCAGCAGCCCTAGGTGGAGGGGCTCCTACGAGCAGTACTTC. This sequence encodes CASSPRWRGSYEQYF.

The chain uses TRBV28 and TRBJ2-5; a possible D gene is TRBD1 (5 bases). V was clipped by 3 bases and J by 5 bases, with 10 bases between them. Germline-derived CDR1 and CDR2 are MDHEN and SYDVKM. This CDR3 is built from 13 residues. This CDR3 is CASSFQGMETQYF. DNA for the CDR3: TGTGCCAGCAGTTTCCAGGGCATGGAGACCCAGTACTTC.

This clonotype has more than one count but fewer than ten. This chain connects TRBV29-1 to TRBJ1-1; D possibly corresponds to TRBD1 (5 bases). Germline CDR1 SQVTM, CDR2 ANQGSEA. V lost 0 bases and J lost 4, with 9 bases in between. The CDR3 runs to 13 residues. Written as DNA, the CDR3 is TGCAGCGTTGAAGAAATAGGGACCACTGAAGCTTTCTTT. Amino acid sequence: CSVEEIGTTEAFF.

This clonotype came up a few times. The chain recombines TRBV20-1 with TRBJ2-7; TRBD2 might be the D (6 bases). The CDR3 spans 14 residues. V was clipped by 4 bases and J by 1 base, with 14 bases between them. CDR1 is DFQATT and CDR2 is SNEGSKA in the germline V gene (reference sequence). The CDR3 spells CSATSGGVSYEQYF. Here the CDR3 DNA reads TGCAGTGCTACTTCTGGCGGGGTTTCCTACGAGCAGTACTTC.

This chain joins TRBV7-3 and TRBJ1-2; D remains unclear. V was clipped by 2 bases and J by 8 bases, with 18 bases between them. Germline V gene sequence: CDR1 SGHTA, CDR2 FQGTGA. The CDR3 totals 15 residues. As DNA, the CDR3 is TGTGCCAGCAGCTTATCCCCTGCTGGGAGGACGGGCTACACCTTC. Protein product: CASSLSPAGRTGYTF. Full variable domain (rest looked up from reference TRBV7-3 and TRBJ1-2): GAGVSQTPSNKVTEKGKYVELRCDPISGHTALYWYRQSLGQGPEFLIYFQGTGAADDSGLPNDRFFAVRPEGSVSTLKIQRTERGDSAVYLCASSLSPAGRTGYTFGSGTRLTVV.

The V gene is TRBV14, the J gene TRBJ2-7, with D possibly matching TRBD1 (5 bases). V was trimmed by 3 bases and J by 2 bases, leaving 11 bases between them. The CDR3 is made up of 14 amino acids. Per the germline V gene, CDR1 is SGHDN and CDR2 is FVKESK. This CDR3 reads CASSHLTETYEQYF. CDR3 in DNA: TGTGCCAGCAGCCACCTGACAGAAACCTACGAGCAGTACTTC. Looking up the rest from reference TRBV14 and TRBJ2-7 gives the full variable domain: EAGVTQFPSHSVIEKGQTVTLRCDPISGHDNLYWYRRVMGKEIKFLLHFVKESKQDESGMPNNRFLAERTGGTYSTLKVQPAELEDSGVYFCASSHLTETYEQYFGPGTRLTVT.

V and J are TRBV20-1 and TRBJ2-7; TRBD2 matches at 7 bases. This CDR3 region has 13 residues. V was clipped by 3 bases and J by 3 bases; unmatched bases: 5. Germline assignment: CDR1 DFQATT and CDR2 SNEGSKA (reference sequence). The CDR3 region has the DNA TGCAGTGCTAGTCCGGGACTACGCTACGAGCAGTACTTC. Translating it yields CSASPGLRYEQYF.

The V and J genes are TRBV20-1 and TRBJ2-1; 7 bases line up with TRBD2. This CDR3 comprises 18 residues. In germline, CDR1 is DFQATT, CDR2 SNEGSKA (reference sequence). The junction had 13 bases not matched to a gene; V was cut back by 1 base and J by 1 base. CDR3 bases: TGCAGTGCTAGAGCTTACGATAACCCGGGAGGTTCCTACAATGAGCAGTTCTTC. It is translated as CSARAYDNPGGSYNEQFF.

V and J are TRBV12-3 or TRBV12-4 and TRBJ2-1, with D unclear. The CDR3 is made up of 11 amino acids. Between the trimmed V and J ends, which lost 7 bases and 6 bases, there was a span of 7 bases. CDR3 sequence (DNA): TGTGCCAGCAAGAGTTCCAATGAGCAGTTCTTC. Translating gives CASKSSNEQFF.

The V gene is TRBV12-3 or TRBV12-4, the J gene TRBJ2-1; perhaps TRBD1 as D (6 bases). The CDR3 totals 15 residues. V was pared by 3 bases and J by 0 bases, with 9 bases between. CDR3 sequence reads: CASSFGQTSYNEQFF. The CDR3 nucleotides are TGTGCCAGCAGTTTCGGACAGACCTCCTACAATGAGCAGTTCTTC.

The CDR3 here is CASSSITGGTYNEQFF. The CDR3 nucleotides read TGTGCCAGCAGCTCCATAACAGGGGGGACCTACAATGAGCAGTTCTTC. The chain has TRBV5-6 and TRBJ2-1; 8 nucleotides align to TRBD1. V lost 3 bases to trimming and J lost 2 bases; unmatched junction nucleotides: 7. The CDR3 has 16 amino acids. The V gene's germline CDR1 is SGHDT and CDR2 YYEEEE.

The chain has TRBV5-1 and TRBJ1-2; D perhaps matches TRBD1 (6 bases). Germline V gene data show CDR1 as SGHRS and CDR2 as YFSETQ. V lost 0 bases and J 4 bases, leaving 13 bases between the germline ends. CDR3 length: 15 amino acids. CDR3 DNA: TGCGCCAGCAGCTTGGCGCACAGGGCCTTCTATGGCTACACCTTC. Its protein product is CASSLAHRAFYGYTF.

The chain employs TRBV10-3 and TRBJ2-7; D possibly corresponds to TRBD1 (6 bases). V was trimmed by 3 bases and J by 0 bases, leaving 9 bases between them. Germline CDR1 and CDR2: ENHRY and SYGVKD. The CDR3 has 14 amino acids. CDR3 nucleotides: TGTGCCATCAGTGACGGGACAAACTCCTACGAGCAGTACGTC. Translated, it gives CAISDGTNSYEQYV.

Ten or more counts support this clonotype. This chain joins TRBV20-1 and TRBJ2-1; D not certain. CDR1 and CDR2 from the germline V gene are DFQATT and SNEGSKA (reference sequence). The CDR3 extends over 11 amino acids. V lost 3 bases and J lost 3, with 3 bases in between. The CDR3 sequence: CSARDYNEQFF. DNA for the CDR3: TGCAGTGCTAGGGACTACAATGAGCAGTTCTTC.

J is TRBJ2-5 and V is TRBV5-1; 9 nucleotides match TRBD2. The assigned J gene may be wrong: the sequence end matches TRBJ2-7 better. Per germline, CDR1 SGHRS and CDR2 YFSETQ. This CDR3 region has 14 residues. In nucleotides, the CDR3 is TGCGCCAGCCGCAGCGGGAGGTTTCCCCACGAGCAGTACTTC. This sequence encodes CASRSGRFPHEQYF.

This clonotype was recorded once. This chain links TRBV5-1 with TRBJ2-3; 9 bases map to TRBD2. The CDR3 is 16 residues long. Germline values: CDR1 SGHRS, CDR2 YFSETQ. Unmatched junction bases numbered 6, after V lost 0 bases and J lost 4 bases. This CDR3 is CASSLVLAGRSDTQYF. In nucleotides, the CDR3 is TGCGCCAGCAGCTTGGTCCTAGCGGGAAGGTCAGATACGCAGTATTTT.

This clonotype was observed a few times. The genes are TRBV20-1 and TRBJ2-4; maybe TRBD2 (6 bases). The CDR3 is made up of 12 amino acids. The ends were cut back, 6 bases at V and 6 bases at J, with 12 bases in the middle. Germline V gene lookup returns CDR1 DFQATT and CDR2 SNEGSKA (reference sequence). The CDR3 DNA reads as TGCAGTGCCAGGACTATCGCAAACATTCAGTACTTC. It codes for CSARTIANIQYF.